This T cell receptor beta chain is drawn from a study of blood T cell repertoires in COVID-19 (dated by TCRdb to about 2020). Regarding the study in general: Samples covering the acute and convalescent phases of COVID-19 were provided by collaborators in the United States, Italy and Spain. The prospective study material was composed of cDNA or gDNA derived from T cells, B-cell-depleted T cells, or PBMCs. Deeply sampled blood TCRbeta repertoires from subjects exposed to, actively infected with, or recovered from COVID-19 were included in the dataset. A freely available public database, intended as a resource for researchers studying the immune response to SARS-CoV-2, is where the repertoires were released. Samples came from the ongoing ImmuneRACE study (first 160 participants) plus 1,254 subjects from 6 global collaborators. Nearly every sample came with metadata listing a de-identified subject ID, COVID-19 status, age in years and sex. Where HLA class I and class II types were available, the types were taken from metadata supplied by the sample provider, not from assay-based typing.

The count of this clone is one. Its antigen remains undetermined. Base qualities are not recorded, but no much larger clone differs from it by a single base. TCRbeta CDR3 regions were amplified from genomic DNA using the immunoSEQ Assay, a bias-controlled multiplex PCR. Regarding the original processing steps: The number of nucleated cells in each sample was estimated from the amplification of reference gene primers within the assay. Sequence reads were collapsed and filtered to measure the absolute abundance of every unique TCRbeta CDR3 rearrangement. For each sample, productive Simpson clonality was calculated as the square root of Simpson's diversity index across productive rearrangements. Drawn from immuneACCESS, this table holds only the in-frame rearrangements with V and J called that TCRdb kept. Clones are partly lost; checked studies trace under half to an unresolved V gene and leave the rest unexplained. Clone size and the V and J calls come from that table; the DNA yielded D and trimming. In all, the sample holds fewer than 250,000 clones, and about 89% of those were seen once. The ten top clones hold about 1.7% of the sample.

Study-wide findings and limitations: The amount of clinical and demographic metadata varied by source and participant and was provided uncurated.

Samples from volunteer blood donors who had recovered from COVID-19 were contributed by a second Seattle source. Whole blood was collected in K2EDTA tubes by collaborating institutions according to the institutions' own protocols. For TCRbeta analysis, collaborator samples were shipped as frozen whole blood, as isolated PBMCs, or as DNA extracted from either sample type. The CDR3 starts with the cysteine, ends with the phenylalanine, and has 13 residues. The entry retains the CDR3 DNA only, 39 bases that are in frame from base 1. Via the germline V gene (reference sequence), CDR1 is LNHDA and CDR2 SQIVND. V was cut back by 7 bases and J by 2 bases, leaving a gap of 11 bases between them.

Sequenced material: peripheral blood. The sequence joins TRBV19 to TRBJ1-1; the best D guess is TRBD1, with 5 bases matching. This TCR derives from a woman aged 60 to 75 who had recovered from COVID-19. CDR3 sequence: CASTRQLNTEAFF. The DNA sequence is given as TGTGCCAGTACCCGACAGTTAAACACTGAAGCTTTCTTT.